This TCR beta chain was found in a study of blood T cell repertoires in COVID-19. Study summary: Researchers got acute and convalescent COVID-19 samples from the United States, Italy and Spain.

As processed by the authors: Researchers report that nucleated cell counts were estimated from reference gene primer amplification. Profiled with immunoSEQ multiplex PCR; TCRdb holds only in-frame clones, not every one. V and J calls and clone size are those listed in that table; D and trimming were worked out from the DNA. The repertoire holds 95,000 to 110,000 clones, about 87% seen once, with around 7% in the top ten. CDR3 length: 14 residues. The ends were cut back, 6 bases at V and 9 bases at J, with 18 bases in the middle. Germline values: CDR1 MNHEY, CDR2 SVGAGI. The J gene is TRBJ2-1, the V gene TRBV6-5; possibly TRBD1 for D (5 bases). The source material was peripheral blood. The receptor comes from a man aged 50 to 60 with active or convalescent COVID-19. This chain's CDR3 is CASRTLQGLSEQFF. Here the CDR3 DNA reads TGTGCCAGCAGAACACTTCAGGGTCTCAGTGAGCAGTTCTTC.